Listed here is a single T cell receptor (beta chain). Its antigen is not known. The data belong to a study of beta chain features in type 1 diabetes. Broader study findings: Shorter templates may be favored by PCR, equally so in patients and controls. There was a possibility that cDNA sequencing over-represented cells with high TCR expression. TCRB CDR3s from Type 1 diabetes patients were moderately but significantly shorter in all four CD4+ subsets.

The J segment lost 0 bases and the V segment lost 4 bases, leaving 12 bases of the junction unmatched. The CDR3 totals 19 residues. Germline V gene sequence: CDR1 MNHNS, CDR2 SASEGT. Expressed TCRB transcripts got sequenced, as all isolated RNA was reverse transcribed. Sequencing was performed with immunoSEQ multiplex PCR; in TCRdb, only in-frame clones are kept and a portion is missing. The sample carries fewer than 450,000 clones, 13% recorded once. The genes are TRBV6-1 and TRBJ2-3; 11 bases agree with TRBD1. This sequence originates from a woman aged 18-29 years with type 1 diabetes. The sample was naive CD4+ T cells from blood. CDR3 bases: TGTGCCAGCAGTGCCTTTGCCCTGGGACAGGGGGAAAGCACAGATACGCAGTATTTT. It encodes CASSAFALGQGESTDTQYF.